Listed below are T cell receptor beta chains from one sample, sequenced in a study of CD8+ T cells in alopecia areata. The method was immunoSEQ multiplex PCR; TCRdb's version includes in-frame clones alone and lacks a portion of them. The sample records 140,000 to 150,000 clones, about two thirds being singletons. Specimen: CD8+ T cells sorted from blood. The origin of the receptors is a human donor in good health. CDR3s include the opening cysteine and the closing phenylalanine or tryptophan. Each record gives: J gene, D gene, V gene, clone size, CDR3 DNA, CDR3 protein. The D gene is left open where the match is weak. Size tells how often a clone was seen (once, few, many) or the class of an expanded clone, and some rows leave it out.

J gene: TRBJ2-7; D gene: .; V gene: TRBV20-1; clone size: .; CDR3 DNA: TGCAGTGCCGAGCTTTATTATCGGGGATTCTTC; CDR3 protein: CSAELYYRGFF
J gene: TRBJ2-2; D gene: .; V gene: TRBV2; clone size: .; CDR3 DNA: TGTGCCGTACTGGGGTGGGAGCGGACCAACACCGGGGAGCTGTTTTTT; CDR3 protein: CAVLGWERTNTGELFF
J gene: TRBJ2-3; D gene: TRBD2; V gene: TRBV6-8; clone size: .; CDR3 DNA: TGTGCCAGCAGCCTCCTCTGGCAGCGGGAGATCTCAGATACGCAGTATTTT; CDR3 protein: CASSLLWQREISDTQYF
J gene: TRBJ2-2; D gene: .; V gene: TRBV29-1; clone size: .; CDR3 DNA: TGCAGCGTTGGACAGCCCACCGGGGAGCTGTTTTTT; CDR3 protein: CSVGQPTGELFF
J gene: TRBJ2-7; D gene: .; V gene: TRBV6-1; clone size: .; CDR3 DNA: TGTGCCAGCAGTGGGGGGGCCAAGTACGAGCAGTACTTC; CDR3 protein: CASSGGAKYEQYF
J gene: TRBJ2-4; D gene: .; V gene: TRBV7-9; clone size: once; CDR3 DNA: TGTGCCAGCAGCTTAATGGGTTACAACATTCAGTACTTC; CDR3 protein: CASSLMGYNIQYF
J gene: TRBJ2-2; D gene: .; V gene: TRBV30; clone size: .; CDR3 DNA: TGTGCCTGGAGTCTAGCGTTGAACACCGGGGAGCTGTTTTTT; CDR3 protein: CAWSLALNTGELFF
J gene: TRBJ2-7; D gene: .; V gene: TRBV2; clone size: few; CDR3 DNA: TGTGCCAGCAGTGTGGTGGTCTCCTACGAGCAGTACTTC; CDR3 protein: CASSVVVSYEQYF
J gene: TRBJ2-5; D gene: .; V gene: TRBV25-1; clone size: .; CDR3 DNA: TGTGCCAGCAGTGTCGGCAGCACCGAGGAGACCCAGTACTTC; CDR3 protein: CASSVGSTEETQYF
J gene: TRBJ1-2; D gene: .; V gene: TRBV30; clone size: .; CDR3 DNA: TGTGCCTGGTCAGGAGGGGATGGCTACACCTTC; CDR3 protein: CAWSGGDGYTF
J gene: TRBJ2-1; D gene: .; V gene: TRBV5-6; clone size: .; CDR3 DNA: TGTGCCAGCAGCTTGGAGGGAAATGAGCAGTTCTTC; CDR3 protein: CASSLEGNEQFF
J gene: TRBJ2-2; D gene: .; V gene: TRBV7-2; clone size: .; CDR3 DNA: TGTGCCAGCAGCTTAGAAGGCGGGTACACCGGGGAGCTGTTTTTT; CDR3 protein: CASSLEGGYTGELFF
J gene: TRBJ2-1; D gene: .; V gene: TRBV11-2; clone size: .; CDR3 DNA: TGTGCCAGCAGCTTGGGGCAGCTGGGCAATGAGCAGTTCTTC; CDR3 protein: CASSLGQLGNEQFF
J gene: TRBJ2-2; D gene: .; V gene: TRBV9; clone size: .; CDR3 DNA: TGTGCCAGCAGCGTAAGTTCCGGGGAGCTGTTTTTT; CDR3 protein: CASSVSSGELFF
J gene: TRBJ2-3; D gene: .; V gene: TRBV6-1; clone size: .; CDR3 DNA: TGTGCCAGCAGTGAAGCGGCGGGGACCGAAGATACGCAGTATTTT; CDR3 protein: CASSEAAGTEDTQYF
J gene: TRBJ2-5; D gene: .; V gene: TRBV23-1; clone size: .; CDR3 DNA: TGCGCCAGGAATACGAAGACCCAGTACTTC; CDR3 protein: CARNTKTQYF
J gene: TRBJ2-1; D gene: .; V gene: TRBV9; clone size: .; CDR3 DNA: TGTGCCAGCAGCGTAGTAACAGGGTACAATGAGCAGTTCTTC; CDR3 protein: CASSVVTGYNEQFF
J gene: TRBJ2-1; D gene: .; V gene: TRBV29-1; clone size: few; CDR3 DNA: TGCAGCGTTGACAGCTTTGACCCTAACCGGGCGACAAGGGGGGAGTTCTTC; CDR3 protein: CSVDSFDPNRATRGEFF
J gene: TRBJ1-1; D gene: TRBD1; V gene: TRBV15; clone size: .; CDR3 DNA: TGTGCTGTCCCGGGGGACAGGAGAAACACTGAAGCTTTCTTT; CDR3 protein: CAVPGDRRNTEAFF
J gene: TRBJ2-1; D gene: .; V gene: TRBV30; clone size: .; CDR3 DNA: TGTGCCTGGAGCCACGGGACTTCACGGGATGAGCAGTTCTTC; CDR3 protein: CAWSHGTSRDEQFF
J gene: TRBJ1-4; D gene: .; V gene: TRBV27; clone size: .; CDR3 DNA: TGTGCCAGCAGTTTATACGGCAGGGAGACTAATGAAAAACTGTTTTTT; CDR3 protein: CASSLYGRETNEKLFF
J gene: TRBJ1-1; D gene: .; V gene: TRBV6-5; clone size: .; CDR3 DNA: TGTGCCAGCAGTTACTCGATCCAGAACACTGAAGCTTTCTTT; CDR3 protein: CASSYSIQNTEAFF
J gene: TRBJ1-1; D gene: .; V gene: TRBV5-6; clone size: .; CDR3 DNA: TGTGCCAGCAGTCTTCGGGCTGAAGCTTTCTTT; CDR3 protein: CASSLRAEAFF
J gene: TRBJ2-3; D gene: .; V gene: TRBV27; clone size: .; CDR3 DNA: TGTGCCAGCAGTAAACGGGACGGTGGCGCAGATACGCAGTATTTT; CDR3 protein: CASSKRDGGADTQYF
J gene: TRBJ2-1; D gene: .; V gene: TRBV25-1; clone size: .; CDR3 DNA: TGTGCCAGCAGTGAATCGCTGGGCAATGAGCAGTTCTTC; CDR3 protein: CASSESLGNEQFF
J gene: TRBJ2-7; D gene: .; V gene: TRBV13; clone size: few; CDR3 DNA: TGTGCCAGCAGCTTACGCGGAAAATACGAGCAGTACTTC; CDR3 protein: CASSLRGKYEQYF
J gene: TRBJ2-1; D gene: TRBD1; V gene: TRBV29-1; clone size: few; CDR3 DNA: TGCAGCGTCCTCCGGGACAGTGAGGCCTACAATGAGCAGTTCTTC; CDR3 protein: CSVLRDSEAYNEQFF
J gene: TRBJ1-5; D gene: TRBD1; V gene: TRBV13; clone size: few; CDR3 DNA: TGTGCCAGCAGCGACCGACAGGGCGGGAATCAGCCCCAGCATTTT; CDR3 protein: CASSDRQGGNQPQHF
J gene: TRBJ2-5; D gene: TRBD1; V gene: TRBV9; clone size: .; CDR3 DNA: TGTGCCAGCGGACAGGGAGAGACCCAGTACTTC; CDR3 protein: CASGQGETQYF
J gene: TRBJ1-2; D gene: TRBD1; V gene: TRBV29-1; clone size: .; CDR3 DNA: TGCAGCGCTTGGGACAGCCGAGGGCATGGCTACACCTTC; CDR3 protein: CSAWDSRGHGYTF
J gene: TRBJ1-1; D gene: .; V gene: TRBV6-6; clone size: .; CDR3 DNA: TGTGCCAGCAATCGCGCGAGGGATAACACTGAAGCTTTCTTT; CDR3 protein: CASNRARDNTEAFF
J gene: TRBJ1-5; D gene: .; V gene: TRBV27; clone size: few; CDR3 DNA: TGTGCCAGCAGTTTATTGGCAGGGATCGGACAGCCCCAGCATTTT; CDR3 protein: CASSLLAGIGQPQHF
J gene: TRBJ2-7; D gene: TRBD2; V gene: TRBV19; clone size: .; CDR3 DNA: TGTGCCAGTAGTCCGAGCACTAGCGGGAGAAACTACGAGCAGTACTTC; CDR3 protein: CASSPSTSGRNYEQYF
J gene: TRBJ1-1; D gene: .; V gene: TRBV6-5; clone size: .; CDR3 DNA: TGTGCCAGCAGAACGAACGTAATGAACACTGAAGCTTTCTTT; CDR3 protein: CASRTNVMNTEAFF
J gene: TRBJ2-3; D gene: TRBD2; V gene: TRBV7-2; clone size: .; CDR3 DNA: TGTGCCAGCAGCTTAGAGAGAGGGAGGGGAACACAAGATACGCAGTATTTT; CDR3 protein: CASSLERGRGTQDTQYF
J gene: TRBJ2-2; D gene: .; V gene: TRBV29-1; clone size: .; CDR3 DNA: TGCAGCGTAGGACACACCGGGGAGCTGTTTTTT; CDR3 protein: CSVGHTGELFF
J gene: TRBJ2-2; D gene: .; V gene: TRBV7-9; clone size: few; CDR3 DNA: .; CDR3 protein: CAGRLDLRAGELFF
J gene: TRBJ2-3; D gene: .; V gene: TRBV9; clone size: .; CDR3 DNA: TGTGCCAGCAGCGTAGTGGGGGCCAGCACAGGTACGCAGTATTTT; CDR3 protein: CASSVVGASTGTQYF
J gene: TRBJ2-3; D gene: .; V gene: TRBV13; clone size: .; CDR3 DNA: TGTGCCAGCAGTCCCCGGGGCACAGATACGCAGTATTTT; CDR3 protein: CASSPRGTDTQYF
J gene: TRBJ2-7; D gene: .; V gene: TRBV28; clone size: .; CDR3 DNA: TGTGCCAGCAGTCTAGCGATGGACCCCCTCGAGCAGTACTTC; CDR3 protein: CASSLAMDPLEQYF
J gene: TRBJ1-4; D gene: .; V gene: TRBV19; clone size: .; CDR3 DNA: TGTGCCAGTAGTGAAGAATCGGAAAAACTGTTTTTT; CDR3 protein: CASSEESEKLFF
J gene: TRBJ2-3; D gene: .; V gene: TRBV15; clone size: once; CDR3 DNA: TGTGCCACCAGCAGAGATCCGGGGGAGGCGCAGTATTTT; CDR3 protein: CATSRDPGEAQYF
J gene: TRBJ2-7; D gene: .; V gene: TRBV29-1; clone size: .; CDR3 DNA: TGCAGCGTTGGAGGCGGGATAGCCTACGAGCAGTACTTC; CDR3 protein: CSVGGGIAYEQYF
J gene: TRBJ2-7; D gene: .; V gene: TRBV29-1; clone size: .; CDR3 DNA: TGCAGCGTTACGGACAGAAAGTCCTACGAGCAGTACTTC; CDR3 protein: CSVTDRKSYEQYF
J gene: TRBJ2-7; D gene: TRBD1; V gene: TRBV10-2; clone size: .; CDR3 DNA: TGCGCCAGCAGTGGGGACAGGTACGAGCAGTACTTC; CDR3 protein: CASSGDRYEQYF
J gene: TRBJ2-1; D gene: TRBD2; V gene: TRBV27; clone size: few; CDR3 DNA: TGTGCCAGCAGTTTTTCGACTAGCGGGAGTAATGAGCAGTTCTTC; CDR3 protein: CASSFSTSGSNEQFF
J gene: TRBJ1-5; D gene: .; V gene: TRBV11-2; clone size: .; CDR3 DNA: TGTGCCAGCAGCTTTAATGGCAGGGTAAATCAGCCCCAGCATTTT; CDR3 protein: CASSFNGRVNQPQHF
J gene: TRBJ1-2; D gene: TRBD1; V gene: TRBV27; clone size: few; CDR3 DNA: TGTGCCACCTATGTAGGGGGCGTCTATGGCTACACCTTC; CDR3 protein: CATYVGGVYGYTF
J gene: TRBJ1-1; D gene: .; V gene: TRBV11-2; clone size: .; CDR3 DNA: TGTGCCAGCAGCTTAACGCCCGAAGCTTTCTTT; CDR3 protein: CASSLTPEAFF
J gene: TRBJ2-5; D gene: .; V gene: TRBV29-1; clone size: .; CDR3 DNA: TGCAGCGCTTCACACGACACTTATCAAGAGACCCAGTACTTC; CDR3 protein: CSASHDTYQETQYF
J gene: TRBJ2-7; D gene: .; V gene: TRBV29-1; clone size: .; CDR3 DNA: TGCAGCGTTGTCGGGGCGAACTACGAGCAGTACTTC; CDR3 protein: CSVVGANYEQYF
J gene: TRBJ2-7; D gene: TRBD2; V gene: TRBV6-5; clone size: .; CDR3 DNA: TGTGCCAGCAGCCTCGGGACTAGCGTCGAGCAGTACTTC; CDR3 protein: CASSLGTSVEQYF
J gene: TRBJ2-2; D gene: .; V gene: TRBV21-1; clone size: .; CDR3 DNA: TGTGCCAGCAGTGAACGCGTCCGTGAATACACCGGGGAGCTGTTTTTT; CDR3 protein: CASSERVREYTGELFF